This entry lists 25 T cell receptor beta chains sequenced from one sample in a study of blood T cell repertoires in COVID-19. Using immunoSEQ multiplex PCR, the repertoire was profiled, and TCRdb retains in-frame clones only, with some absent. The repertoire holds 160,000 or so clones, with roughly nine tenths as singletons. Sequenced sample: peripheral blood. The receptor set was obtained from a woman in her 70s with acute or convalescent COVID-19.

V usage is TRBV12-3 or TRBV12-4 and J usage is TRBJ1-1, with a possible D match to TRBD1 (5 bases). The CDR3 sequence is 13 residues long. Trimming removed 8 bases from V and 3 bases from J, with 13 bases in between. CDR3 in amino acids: CASSNGGYTEAFF. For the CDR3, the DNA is TGTGCCAGCTCGAATGGGGGGTACACTGAAGCTTTCTTT.

CDR3 amino acids: CASSQRTGVQPQHF. The CDR3, as DNA: TGTGCCAGCAGCCAACGGACAGGGGTTCAGCCCCAGCATTTT. This chain joins TRBV7-9 and TRBJ1-5; 9 nucleotides line up with TRBD1. CDR1 is SEHNR and CDR2 is FQNEAQ in the germline V gene (reference sequence). Trimming removed 5 bases from V and 6 bases from J; junction bases left unmatched: 5. The CDR3 is 14 amino acids.

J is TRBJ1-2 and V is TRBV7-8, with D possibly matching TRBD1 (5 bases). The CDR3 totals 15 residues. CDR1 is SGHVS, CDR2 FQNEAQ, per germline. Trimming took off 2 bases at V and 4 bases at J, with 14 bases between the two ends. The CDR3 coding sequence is TGTGCCAGCAGCTTATCCAGGGCGTCCCCCTATGGCTACACCTTC. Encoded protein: CASSLSRASPYGYTF.

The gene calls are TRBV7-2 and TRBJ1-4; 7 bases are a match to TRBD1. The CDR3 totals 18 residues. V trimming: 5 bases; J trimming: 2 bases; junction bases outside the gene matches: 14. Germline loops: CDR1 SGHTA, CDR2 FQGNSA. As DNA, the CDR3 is TGTGCCAGCAGCAGGAAAACCGGGACAGTACAGACTAATGAAAAACTGTTTTTT. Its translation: CASSRKTGTVQTNEKLFF.

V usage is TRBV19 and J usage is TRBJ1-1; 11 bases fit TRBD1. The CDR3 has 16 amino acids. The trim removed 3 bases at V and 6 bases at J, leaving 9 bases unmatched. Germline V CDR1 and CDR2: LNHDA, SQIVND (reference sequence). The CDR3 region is CASSIPRTGGLSEAFF. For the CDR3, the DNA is TGTGCCAGTAGTATTCCCCGGACAGGGGGCTTGTCTGAAGCTTTCTTT.

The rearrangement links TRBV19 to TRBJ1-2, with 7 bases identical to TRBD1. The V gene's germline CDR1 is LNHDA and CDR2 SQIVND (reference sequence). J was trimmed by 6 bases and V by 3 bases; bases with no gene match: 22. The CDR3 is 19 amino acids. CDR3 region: CASSIGIGGQILLSDGYTF. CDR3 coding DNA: TGTGCCAGTAGTATTGGGATCGGGGGACAGATCCTTCTCTCGGATGGCTACACCTTC.

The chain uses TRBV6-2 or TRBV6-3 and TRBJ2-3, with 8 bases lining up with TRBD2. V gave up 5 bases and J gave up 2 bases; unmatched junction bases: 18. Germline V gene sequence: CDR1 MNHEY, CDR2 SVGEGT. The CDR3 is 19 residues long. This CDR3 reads CASSTLLKGAGDLTDTQYF. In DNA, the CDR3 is TGTGCCAGCAGTACGCTACTAAAAGGAGCGGGGGACCTCACAGATACGCAGTATTTT.

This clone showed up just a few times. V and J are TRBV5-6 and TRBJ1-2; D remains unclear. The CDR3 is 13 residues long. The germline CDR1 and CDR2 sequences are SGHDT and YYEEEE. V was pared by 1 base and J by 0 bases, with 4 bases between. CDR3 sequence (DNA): TGTGCCAGCAGCTTGTCAGCTAACTATGGCTACACCTTC. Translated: CASSLSANYGYTF.

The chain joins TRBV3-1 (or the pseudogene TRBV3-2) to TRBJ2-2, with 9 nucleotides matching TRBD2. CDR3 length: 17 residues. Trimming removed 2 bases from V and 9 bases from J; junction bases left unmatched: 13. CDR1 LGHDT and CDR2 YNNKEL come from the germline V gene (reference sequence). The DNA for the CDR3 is TGTGCCAGCAGCCAAACAGGGCGGGGGGGCCTTCCCCGGGAGCTGTTTTTT. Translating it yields CASSQTGRGGLPRELFF.

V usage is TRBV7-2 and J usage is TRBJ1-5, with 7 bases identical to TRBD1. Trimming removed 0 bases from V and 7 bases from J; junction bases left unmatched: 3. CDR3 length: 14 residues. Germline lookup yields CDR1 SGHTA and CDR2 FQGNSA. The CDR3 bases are TGTGCCAGCAGCTTAGCAGGGGGCAGGCAGCCCCAGCATTTT. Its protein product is CASSLAGGRQPQHF.

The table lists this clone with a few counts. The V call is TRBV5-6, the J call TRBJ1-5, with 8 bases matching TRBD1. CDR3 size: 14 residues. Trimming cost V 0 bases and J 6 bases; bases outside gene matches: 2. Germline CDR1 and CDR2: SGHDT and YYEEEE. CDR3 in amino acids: CASSLAGGSQPQHF. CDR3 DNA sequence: TGTGCCAGCAGCTTGGCAGGGGGCAGTCAGCCCCAGCATTTT.

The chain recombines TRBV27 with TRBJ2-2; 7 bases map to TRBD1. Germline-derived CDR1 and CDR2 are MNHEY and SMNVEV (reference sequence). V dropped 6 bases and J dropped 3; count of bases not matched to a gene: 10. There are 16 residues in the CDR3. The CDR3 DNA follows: TGTGCCAGCAGCAAGACAGGGTTGAGGGACACCGGGGAGCTGTTTTTT. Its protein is CASSKTGLRDTGELFF.

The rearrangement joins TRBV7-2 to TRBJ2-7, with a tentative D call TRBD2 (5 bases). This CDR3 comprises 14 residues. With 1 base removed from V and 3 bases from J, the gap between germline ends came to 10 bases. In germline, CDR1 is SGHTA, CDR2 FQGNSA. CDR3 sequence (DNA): TGTGCCAGCAGCTTAGGGATCAGCGGCTACGAGCAGTACTTC. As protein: CASSLGISGYEQYF.

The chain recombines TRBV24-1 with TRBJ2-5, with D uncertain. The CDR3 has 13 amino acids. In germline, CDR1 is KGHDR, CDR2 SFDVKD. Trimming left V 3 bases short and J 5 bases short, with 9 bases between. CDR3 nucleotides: TGTGCCACCAGTGATCCCCGGTCCGAGACCCAGTACTTC. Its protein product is CATSDPRSETQYF.

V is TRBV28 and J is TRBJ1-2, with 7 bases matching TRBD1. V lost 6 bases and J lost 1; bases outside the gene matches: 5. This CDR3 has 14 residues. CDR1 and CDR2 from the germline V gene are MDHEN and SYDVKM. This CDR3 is CASRRDSINYGYTF. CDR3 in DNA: TGTGCCAGCAGGCGGGACAGCATTAACTATGGCTACACCTTC.

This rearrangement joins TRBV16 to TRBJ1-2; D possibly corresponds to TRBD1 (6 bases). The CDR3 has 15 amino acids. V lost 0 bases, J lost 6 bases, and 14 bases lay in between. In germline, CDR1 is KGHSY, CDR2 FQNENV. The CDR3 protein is CASSQSRQGTDGYTF. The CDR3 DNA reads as TGTGCCAGCAGCCAATCGCGCCAGGGGACCGATGGCTACACCTTC. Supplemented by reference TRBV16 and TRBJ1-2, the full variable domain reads GEEVAQTPKHLVRGEGQKAKLYCAPIKGHSYVFWYQQVLKNEFKFLISFQNENVFDETGMPKERFSAKCLPNSPCSLEIQATKLEDSAVYFCASSQSRQGTDGYTFGSGTRLTVV.

The CDR3 loop is CASSVVSGGNSPLHF. The CDR3 DNA sequence: TGTGCCAGCAGCGTAGTATCAGGGGGCAATTCACCCCTCCACTTT. J is TRBJ1-6 and V is TRBV9; 8 bases agree with TRBD1. V was clipped by 0 bases and J by 7 bases; unmatched bases: 3. Germline CDR1 is SGDLS and CDR2 is YYNGEE. The CDR3 is made up of 15 amino acids.

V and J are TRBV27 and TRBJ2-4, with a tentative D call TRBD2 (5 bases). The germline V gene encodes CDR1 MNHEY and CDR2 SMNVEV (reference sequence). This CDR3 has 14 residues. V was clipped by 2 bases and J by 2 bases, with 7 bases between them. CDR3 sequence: CASSLGGTKNIQYF. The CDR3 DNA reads TGTGCCAGCAGTTTAGGAGGTACCAAAAACATTCAGTACTTC.

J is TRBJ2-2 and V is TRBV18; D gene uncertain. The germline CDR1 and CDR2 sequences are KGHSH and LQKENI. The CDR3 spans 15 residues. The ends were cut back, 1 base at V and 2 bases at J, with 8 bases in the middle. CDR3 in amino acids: CASSPRQINTGELFF. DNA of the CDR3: TGTGCCAGCTCACCACGTCAGATCAACACCGGGGAGCTGTTTTTT.

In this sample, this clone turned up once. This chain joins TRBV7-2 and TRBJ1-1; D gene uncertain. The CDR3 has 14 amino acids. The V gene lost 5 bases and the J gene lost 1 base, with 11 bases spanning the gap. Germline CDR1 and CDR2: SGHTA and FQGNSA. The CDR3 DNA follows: TGTGCCAGCAGCACATACCGGGAGAACACTGAAGCTTTCTTT. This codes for CASSTYRENTEAFF.

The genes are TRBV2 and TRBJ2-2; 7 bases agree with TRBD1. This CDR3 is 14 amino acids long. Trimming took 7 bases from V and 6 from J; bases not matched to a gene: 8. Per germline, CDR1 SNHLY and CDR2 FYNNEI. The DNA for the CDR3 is TGTGCCAGCACCCGACAGGGTGGGGCCGGGGAGCTGTTTTTT. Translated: CASTRQGGAGELFF.

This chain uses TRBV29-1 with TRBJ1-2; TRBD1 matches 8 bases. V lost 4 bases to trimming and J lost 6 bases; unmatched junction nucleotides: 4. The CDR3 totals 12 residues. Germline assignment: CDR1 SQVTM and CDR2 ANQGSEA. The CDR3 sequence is CSVVDREHGYTF. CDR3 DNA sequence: TGCAGCGTTGTGGACAGGGAACATGGCTACACCTTC.

The CDR3 DNA follows: TGCAGCGTTGGAGGGGGCCTGAGCACAGATACGCAGTATTTT. Translated: CSVGGGLSTDTQYF. The J gene is TRBJ2-3, the V gene TRBV29-1; 7 bases fit TRBD1. The germline CDR1 and CDR2 sequences are SQVTM and ANQGSEA. J lost 0 bases, V lost 4 bases, and 4 bases had no gene match. CDR3 length: 14 amino acids.

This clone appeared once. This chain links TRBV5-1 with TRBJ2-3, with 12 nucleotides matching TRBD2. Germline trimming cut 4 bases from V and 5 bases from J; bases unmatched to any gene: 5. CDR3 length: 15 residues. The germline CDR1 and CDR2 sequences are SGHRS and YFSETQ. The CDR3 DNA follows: TGCGCCAGCAGCGAGACTAGCGGGGGTCTAGATACGCAGTATTTT. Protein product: CASSETSGGLDTQYF.

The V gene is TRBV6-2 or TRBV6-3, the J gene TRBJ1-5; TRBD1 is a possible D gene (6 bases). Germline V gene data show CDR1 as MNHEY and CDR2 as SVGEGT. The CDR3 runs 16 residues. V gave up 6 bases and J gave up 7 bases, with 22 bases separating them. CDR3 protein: CASSPDRGRGGQPQHF. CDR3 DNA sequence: TGTGCCAGCAGCCCTGACCGGGGGAGGGGGGGACAGCCCCAGCATTTT.